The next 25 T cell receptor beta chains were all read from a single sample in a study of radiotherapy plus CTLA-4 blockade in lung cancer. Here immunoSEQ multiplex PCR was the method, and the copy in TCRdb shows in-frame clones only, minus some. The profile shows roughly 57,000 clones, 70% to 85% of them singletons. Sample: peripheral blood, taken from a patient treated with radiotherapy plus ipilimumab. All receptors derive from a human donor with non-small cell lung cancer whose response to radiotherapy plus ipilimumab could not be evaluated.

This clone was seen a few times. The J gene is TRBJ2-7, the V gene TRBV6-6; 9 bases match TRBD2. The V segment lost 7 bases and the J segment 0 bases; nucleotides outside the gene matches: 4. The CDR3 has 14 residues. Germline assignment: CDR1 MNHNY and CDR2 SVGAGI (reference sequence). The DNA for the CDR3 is TGTGCCAGCAACGGACTAGCGTTCTCCTACGAGCAGTACTTC. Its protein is CASNGLAFSYEQYF.

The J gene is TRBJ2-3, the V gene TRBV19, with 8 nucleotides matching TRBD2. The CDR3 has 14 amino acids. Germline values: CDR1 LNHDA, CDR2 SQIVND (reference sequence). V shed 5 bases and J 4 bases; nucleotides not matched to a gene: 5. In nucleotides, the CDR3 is TGTGCCAGTAGTCCGGGGGGGCCCGCAGATACGCAGTATTTT. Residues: CASSPGGPADTQYF.

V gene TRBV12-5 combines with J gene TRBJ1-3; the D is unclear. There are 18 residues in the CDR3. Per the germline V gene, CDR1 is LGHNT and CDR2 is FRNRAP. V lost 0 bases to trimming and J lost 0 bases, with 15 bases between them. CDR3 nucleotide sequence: TGTGCTAGTGGTTTGGTACCCTTCGGCGGTTCCTCTGGAAACACCATATATTTT. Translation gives CASGLVPFGGSSGNTIYF.

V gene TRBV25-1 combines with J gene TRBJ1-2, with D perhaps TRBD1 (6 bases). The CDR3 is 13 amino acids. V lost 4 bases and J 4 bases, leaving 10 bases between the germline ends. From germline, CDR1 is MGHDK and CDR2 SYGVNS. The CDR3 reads CASSGGGVYGYTF. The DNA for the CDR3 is TGTGCCAGCAGTGGAGGGGGAGTCTATGGCTACACCTTC.

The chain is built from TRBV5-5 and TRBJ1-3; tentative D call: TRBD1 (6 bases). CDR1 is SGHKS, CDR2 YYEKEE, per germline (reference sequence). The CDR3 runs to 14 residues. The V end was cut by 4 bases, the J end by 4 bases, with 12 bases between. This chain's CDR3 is CASSPGQIGNTIYF. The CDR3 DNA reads TGTGCCAGCAGCCCCGGACAGATCGGAAACACCATATATTTT.

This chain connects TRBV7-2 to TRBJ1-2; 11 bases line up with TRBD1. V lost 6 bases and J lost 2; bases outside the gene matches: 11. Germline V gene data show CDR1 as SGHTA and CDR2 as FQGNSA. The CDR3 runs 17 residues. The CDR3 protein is CASRLSPGTGGNYGYTF. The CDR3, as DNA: TGTGCCAGCAGACTAAGCCCCGGGACAGGGGGAAACTATGGCTACACCTTC.

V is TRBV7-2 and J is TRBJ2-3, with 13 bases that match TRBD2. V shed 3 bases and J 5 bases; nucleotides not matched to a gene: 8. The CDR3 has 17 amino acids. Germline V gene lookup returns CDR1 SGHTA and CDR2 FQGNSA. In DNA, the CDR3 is TGTGCCAGCAGCTTGCCTGGACTAGCGGGAGATGGAGATACGCAGTATTTT. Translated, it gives CASSLPGLAGDGDTQYF.

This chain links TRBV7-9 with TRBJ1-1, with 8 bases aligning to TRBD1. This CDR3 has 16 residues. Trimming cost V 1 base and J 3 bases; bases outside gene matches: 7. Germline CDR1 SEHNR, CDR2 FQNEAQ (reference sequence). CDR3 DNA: TGTGCCAGCAGCTTAGTGTTCCGACAGGGGTACACTGAAGCTTTCTTT. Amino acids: CASSLVFRQGYTEAFF.

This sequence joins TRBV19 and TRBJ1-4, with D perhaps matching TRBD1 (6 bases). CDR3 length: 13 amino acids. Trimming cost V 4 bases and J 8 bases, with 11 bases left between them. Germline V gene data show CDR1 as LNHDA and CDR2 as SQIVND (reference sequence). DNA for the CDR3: TGTGCCAGTAGTACCCAGGGGAACGAAAAACTGTTTTTT. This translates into CASSTQGNEKLFF. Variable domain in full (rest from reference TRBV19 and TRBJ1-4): DGGITQSPKYLFRKEGQNVTLSCEQNLNHDAMYWYRQDPGQGLRLIYYSQIVNDFQKGDIAEGYSVSREKKESFPLTVTSAQKNPTAFYLCASSTQGNEKLFFGSGTQLSVL.

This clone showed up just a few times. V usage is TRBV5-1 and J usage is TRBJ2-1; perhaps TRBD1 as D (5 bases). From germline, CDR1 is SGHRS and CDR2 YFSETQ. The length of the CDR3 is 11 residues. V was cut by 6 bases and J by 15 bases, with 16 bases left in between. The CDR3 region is CASKGETESFF. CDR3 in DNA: TGCGCCAGCAAAGGGGAAACCGAATCGTTCTTC.

The CDR3 DNA reads as TGTGCCAGCAGCCAGGGACAGAAGCACTATGGCTACACCTTC. It translates to CASSQGQKHYGYTF. This chain connects TRBV7-9 to TRBJ1-2; 7 bases are a match to TRBD1. Per germline, CDR1 SEHNR and CDR2 FQNEAQ (reference sequence). The CDR3 consists of 14 residues. V trimming: 5 bases; J trimming: 3 bases; junction bases outside the gene matches: 6.

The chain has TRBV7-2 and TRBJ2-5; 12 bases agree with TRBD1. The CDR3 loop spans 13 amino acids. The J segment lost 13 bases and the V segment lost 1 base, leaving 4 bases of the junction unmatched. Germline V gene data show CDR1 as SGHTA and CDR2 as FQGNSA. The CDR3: CASSLGGQGAGYF. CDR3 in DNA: TGTGCCAGCAGCTTAGGGGGACAGGGGGCGGGGTACTTC.

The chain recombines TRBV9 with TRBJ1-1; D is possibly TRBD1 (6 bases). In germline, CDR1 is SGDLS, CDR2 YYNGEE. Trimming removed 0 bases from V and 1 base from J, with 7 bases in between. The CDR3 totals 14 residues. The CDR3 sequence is CASSVGQANTEAFF. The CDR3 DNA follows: TGTGCCAGCAGCGTAGGACAGGCGAACACTGAAGCTTTCTTT.

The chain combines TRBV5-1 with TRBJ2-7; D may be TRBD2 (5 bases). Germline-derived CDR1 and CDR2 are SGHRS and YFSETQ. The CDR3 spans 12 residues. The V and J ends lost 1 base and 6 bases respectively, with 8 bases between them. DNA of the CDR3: TGCGCCAGCAGCTTGATCGGGGTCGAGCAGTACTTC. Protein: CASSLIGVEQYF.

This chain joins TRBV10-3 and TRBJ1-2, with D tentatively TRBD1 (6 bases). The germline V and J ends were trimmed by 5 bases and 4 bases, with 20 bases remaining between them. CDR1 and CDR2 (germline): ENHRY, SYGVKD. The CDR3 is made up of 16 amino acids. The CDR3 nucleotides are TGTGCCATCAGTAAGAGTGTCTCAGGGGAGATCTATGGCTACACCTTC. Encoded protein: CAISKSVSGEIYGYTF.

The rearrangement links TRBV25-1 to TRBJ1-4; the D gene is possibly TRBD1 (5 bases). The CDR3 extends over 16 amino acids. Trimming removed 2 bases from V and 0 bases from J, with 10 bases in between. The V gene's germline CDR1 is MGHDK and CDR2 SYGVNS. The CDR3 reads CASSEQGSTTNEKLFF. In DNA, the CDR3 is TGTGCCAGCAGTGAACAGGGTAGTACAACTAATGAAAAACTGTTTTTT. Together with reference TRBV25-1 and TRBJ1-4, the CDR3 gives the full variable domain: EADIYQTPRYLVIGTGKKITLECSQTMGHDKMYWYQQDPGMELHLIHYSYGVNSTEKGDLSSESTVSRIRTEHFPLTLESARPSHTSQYLCASSEQGSTTNEKLFFGSGTQLSVL.

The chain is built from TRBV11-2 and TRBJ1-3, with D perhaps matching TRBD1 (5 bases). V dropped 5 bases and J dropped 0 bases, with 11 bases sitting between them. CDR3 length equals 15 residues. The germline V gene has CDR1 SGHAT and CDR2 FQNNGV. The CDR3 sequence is CASSPRGSSGNTIYF. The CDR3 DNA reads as TGTGCCAGCAGCCCTCGGGGGAGCTCTGGAAACACCATATATTTT.

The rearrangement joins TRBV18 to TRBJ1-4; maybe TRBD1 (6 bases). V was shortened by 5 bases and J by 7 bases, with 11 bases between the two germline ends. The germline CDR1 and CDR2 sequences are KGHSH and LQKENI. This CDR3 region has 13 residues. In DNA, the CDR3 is TGTGCCAGCTCAGGTCGACAGGCTGAAAAACTGTTTTTT. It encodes CASSGRQAEKLFF.

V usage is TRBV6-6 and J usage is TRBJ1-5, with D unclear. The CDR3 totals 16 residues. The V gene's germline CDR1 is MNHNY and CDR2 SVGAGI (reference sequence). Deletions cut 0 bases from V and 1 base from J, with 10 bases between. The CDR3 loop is CASSYSEGMSNQPQHF. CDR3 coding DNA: TGTGCCAGCAGTTACTCGGAGGGCATGAGCAATCAGCCCCAGCATTTT.

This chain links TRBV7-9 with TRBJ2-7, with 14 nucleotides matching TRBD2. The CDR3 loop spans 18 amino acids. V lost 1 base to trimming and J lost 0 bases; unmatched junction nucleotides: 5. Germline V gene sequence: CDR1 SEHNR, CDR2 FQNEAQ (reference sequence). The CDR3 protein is CASSLGLAGGQSSYEQYF. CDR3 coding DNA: TGTGCCAGCAGCTTAGGACTAGCGGGAGGGCAGAGCTCCTACGAGCAGTACTTC.

In nucleotides, the CDR3 is TGCGCCAGCAGGACTAGCGGGGGGGCGGGCACAGATACGCAGTATTTT. Encoded protein: CASRTSGGAGTDTQYF. This chain connects TRBV5-1 to TRBJ2-3; TRBD2 matches 14 bases. The CDR3 has 16 amino acids. Germline V gives CDR1 SGHRS, CDR2 YFSETQ. J lost 1 base, V lost 5 bases, and 3 bases had no gene match.

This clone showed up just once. The CDR3 protein is CASSPPAGQGSYEQYF. The CDR3 DNA sequence: TGTGCCAGCTCACCACCGGCGGGACAGGGCTCCTACGAGCAGTACTTC. The chain uses TRBV18 and TRBJ2-7; 9 bases map to TRBD1. CDR3 length: 16 amino acids. Germline values: CDR1 KGHSH, CDR2 LQKENI. V lost 0 bases and J lost 0; bases outside the gene matches: 3.

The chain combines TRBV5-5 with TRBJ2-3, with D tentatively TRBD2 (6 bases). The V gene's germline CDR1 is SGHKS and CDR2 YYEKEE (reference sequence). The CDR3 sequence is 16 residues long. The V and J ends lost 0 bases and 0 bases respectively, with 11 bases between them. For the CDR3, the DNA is TGTGCCAGCAGCTTGGAATGGGGGACTAGCACAGATACGCAGTATTTT. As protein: CASSLEWGTSTDTQYF.

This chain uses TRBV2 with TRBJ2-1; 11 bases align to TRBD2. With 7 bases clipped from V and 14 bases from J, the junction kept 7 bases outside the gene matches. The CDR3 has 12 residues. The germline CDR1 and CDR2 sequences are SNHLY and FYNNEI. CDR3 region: CASNLGLAAEFF. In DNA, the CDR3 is TGTGCCAGCAACTTGGGACTAGCGGCCGAGTTCTTC.

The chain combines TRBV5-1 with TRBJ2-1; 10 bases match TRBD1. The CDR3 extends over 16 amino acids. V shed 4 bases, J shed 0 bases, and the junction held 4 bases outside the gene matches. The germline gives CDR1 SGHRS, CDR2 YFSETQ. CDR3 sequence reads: CASSTGQGTSYNEQFF. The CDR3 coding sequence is TGCGCCAGCAGCACGGGACAGGGGACCTCCTACAATGAGCAGTTCTTC.